This T cell receptor (beta chain) was sequenced in a study of control samples from healthy donors and cancer patients. Repertoires were generated with immunoSEQ multiplex PCR, while TCRdb's copy carries only in-frame clones and drops some. The repertoire includes some 120,000 clones, roughly 87% of them detected once, and roughly 2% sits in the top ten. This clone was recorded a few times. V lost 0 bases and J lost 12; bases outside the gene matches: 10. Germline V gene lookup returns CDR1 SGHVS and CDR2 FQNEAQ. This CDR3 spans 14 amino acids. The material sequenced was blood. The TCR sequence derives from a man in his late teens or twenties in good health. V usage is TRBV7-8 and J usage is TRBJ1-2; the match to TRBD1 covers 7 bases. The CDR3 sequence is CASSLAQNDRAHTF. The CDR3 DNA is TGTGCCAGCAGCTTAGCCCAAAACGACAGGGCTCACACCTTC.